Listed below are T cell receptor beta chains from one sample, sequenced in a study of shared clonotypes between healthy human individuals. Clones were sequenced by immunoSEQ multiplex PCR, and TCRdb holds only the in-frame ones, with some missing. The sample carries roughly 650,000 clones, around 96% recorded once. Sequencing was performed on naive CD8+ T cells sorted from blood. These receptors were collected from a woman in her thirties in good health. The CDR3 runs from the conserved cysteine through the conserved F or W. Each record gives: V gene, clone size, D gene, J gene, CDR3 protein, CDR3 DNA. D genes are given only for firm matches. Clone size is given for some rows only: seen once, a few or many times, or a class if the clone is expanded.

TRBV7-3,-,-,TRBJ1-3,CASSVDGSSGNTIYF,TGTGCCAGCAGCGTAGACGGGAGCTCTGGAAACACCATATATTTT
TRBV11-3,once,TRBD2,TRBJ2-1,CASSVGTSGEQFF,TGTGCCAGCAGCGTCGGGACTAGCGGCGAGCAGTTCTTC
TRBV2,-,-,TRBJ2-2,CASITGSGELFF,TGTGCCAGCATCACAGGGTCCGGGGAGCTGTTTTTT
TRBV9,few,TRBD1,TRBJ1-2,CASSTTGGVGYGYTF,TGTGCCAGCAGCACGACAGGGGGCGTTGGCTATGGCTACACCTTC
TRBV28,-,-,TRBJ1-1,CASSFLTVDEAFF,TGTGCCAGCAGTTTCCTTACAGTAGATGAAGCTTTCTTT
TRBV27,once,-,TRBJ2-7,CASWQGYEQYF,TGTGCCAGCTGGCAGGGTTACGAGCAGTACTTC
TRBV27,-,TRBD2,TRBJ2-1,CASSWGLARDEQFF,TGTGCCAGCAGTTGGGGACTAGCTAGGGATGAGCAGTTCTTC
TRBV5-8,-,-,TRBJ2-1,CASSPDIIF,TGTGCCAGCAGCCCGGATATAATCTTC
TRBV7-6,once,TRBD2,TRBJ2-1,CASSSTSGSGTYSSYNEQFF,TGTGCCAGCAGCTCAACTAGCGGGAGTGGTACCTATAGCTCCTACAATGAGCAGTTCTTC
TRBV6-5,-,-,TRBJ2-1,CASSYSDVSNEQFF,TGTGCCAGCAGTTACTCGGACGTTTCGAATGAGCAGTTCTTC
TRBV28,-,-,TRBJ2-3,CASIRRGGTDTQYF,TGTGCCAGCATCAGAAGGGGTGGCACAGATACGCAGTATTTT
TRBV4-1,once,TRBD2,TRBJ2-5,CASSRLAGAETQYF,TGCGCCAGCAGCCGACTAGCGGGAGCGGAGACCCAGTACTTC
TRBV7-8,-,-,TRBJ1-1,CASSSGTARTEAFF,TGTGCCAGCAGCTCCGGGACCGCCAGGACTGAAGCTTTCTTT
TRBV21-1,-,-,TRBJ2-3,CASSKGNGVPDTQYF,TGTGCCAGCAGCAAAGGGAATGGAGTCCCGGATACGCAGTATTTT
TRBV28,-,-,TRBJ2-3,CASGGLATDTQYF,TGTGCCAGTGGAGGGTTGGCCACAGATACGCAGTATTTT
TRBV28,-,TRBD2,TRBJ2-1,CASSLLAGGISSYNEQFF,TGTGCCAGCAGTTTACTAGCGGGAGGTATAAGCTCCTACAATGAGCAGTTCTTC
TRBV6-6,-,-,TRBJ2-7,CASSFGAGEQYF,TGTGCCAGCAGTTTCGGGGCGGGCGAGCAGTACTTC
TRBV15,-,-,TRBJ2-7,CATSRDLASEQYF,TGTGCCACCAGCAGAGATCTAGCTAGCGAGCAGTACTTC
TRBV6-1,-,-,TRBJ2-7,CASSEATGSSYEQYF,TGTGCCAGCAGTGAAGCCACAGGGAGCTCCTACGAGCAGTACTTC
TRBV29-1,-,-,TRBJ2-7,CSVEDGVNRPGEQYF,TGCAGCGTTGAAGATGGTGTGAACAGGCCTGGGGAGCAGTACTTC